This TCR beta chain was observed in a study of T cells after yellow fever vaccination. Findings and caveats of the study: Post-booster repertoires again held most primary-vaccination clones (roughly 95% CD4, just under 90% CD8).

For this clonotype: Its antigen remains unidentified.

One entry per CDR3 protein results from TCRdb running MiXCR on the 5' RACE reads. The table lists fewer than 500,000 distinct CDR3 sequences, around 20% of them singletons. This TCR was sampled from a man aged 18 to 30 who received the YFV17D yellow fever vaccine. Sequencing used PBMCs, obtained before the yellow fever booster vaccination.

The CDR3 loop is CASSPTPTGNEQFF. The DNA for the CDR3 is TGTGCCAGCTCACCAACCCCGACAGGGAATGAGCAGTTCTTC. The V gene is TRBV18, the J gene TRBJ2-1; the match to TRBD1 covers 7 bases. Germline V CDR1 and CDR2: KGHSH, LQKENI. The V segment lost 2 bases and the J segment 7 bases; nucleotides outside the gene matches: 5. The CDR3 runs 14 residues.